A single sample gave rise to the 10 T cell receptor beta chains below, sequenced in a study of T-cell memory formation after mild COVID-19. TCRdb re-analysed the 5' RACE reads in MiXCR, keeping a single row per CDR3 protein. The data show about 310,000 distinct CDR3 sequences, just under 20% seen once. The specimen sequenced was PBMCs or a T cell subset sorted from them (not recorded which). Receptors originate from a man aged 18 to 30 who had mild COVID-19 (a few samples of this study predate the infection). Cell type and time point are not known.

This clonotype appeared a few times. This chain uses TRBV11-2 with TRBJ1-4; D gene unclear. Germline assignment: CDR1 SGHAT and CDR2 FQNNGV. The CDR3 covers 19 residues. The V end lost 5 bases, the J end lost 1 base, and 23 bases lay between the germline ends. CDR3: CASSRRPGSKSGTNEKLFF. CDR3 DNA: TGTGCCAGCAGCCGTCGTCCAGGCTCCAAATCAGGAACTAATGAAAAACTGTTTTTT.

This clonotype was observed many times. The CDR3, as DNA: TGTGCCAGCAGGGGAGCGGCCTACAATGAGCAGTTCTTC. Its protein product is CASRGAAYNEQFF. The gene calls are TRBV7-9 and TRBJ2-1; a weak D match, TRBD2 (5 bases). V dropped 6 bases and J dropped 2 bases, with 8 bases sitting between them. Germline V CDR1 and CDR2: SEHNR, FQNEAQ (reference sequence). This CDR3 comprises 13 residues.

CDR3 amino acids: CASSTGTNSYNEQFF. The DNA of the CDR3 is TGCGCCAGCAGCACCGGGACTAACTCCTACAATGAGCAGTTCTTC. The V call is TRBV5-1, the J call TRBJ2-1; 7 positions agree with TRBD2. The V gene's germline CDR1 is SGHRS and CDR2 YFSETQ. This CDR3 spans 15 amino acids. Germline trimming cut 4 bases from V and 0 bases from J; bases unmatched to any gene: 4.

This clonotype occurred a few times. The chain carries TRBV20-1 and TRBJ2-5; TRBD1 matches 8 bases. J gave up 4 bases and V 0 bases, and 4 bases lay outside the gene matches. Germline V gives CDR1 DFQATT, CDR2 SNEGSKA (reference sequence). The CDR3 length is 14 residues. The chain's CDR3 is CSARERTGRETQYF. The CDR3 DNA sequence: TGCAGTGCTAGAGAGAGGACAGGGAGAGAGACCCAGTACTTC.

This clonotype occurred a few times. The chain links TRBV5-1 to TRBJ2-5; TRBD2 is a possible D gene (6 bases). The V end was cut by 0 bases, the J end by 2 bases, with 11 bases between. CDR3 size: 15 residues. Germline assignment: CDR1 SGHRS and CDR2 YFSETQ. The CDR3 sequence is CASSLVWDSQETQYF. The CDR3 DNA is TGCGCCAGCAGCTTGGTTTGGGACTCACAAGAGACCCAGTACTTC.

This clonotype was detected a few times. This rearrangement joins TRBV12-3 or TRBV12-4 to TRBJ2-7; 8 bases map to TRBD1. This CDR3 spans 14 amino acids. The junction had 4 bases not matched to a gene; V was cut back by 5 bases and J by 1 base. The DNA of the CDR3 is TGTGCCAGCAGTCCCACAGGGGGGTCCTACGAGCAGTACTTC. Protein sequence: CASSPTGGSYEQYF.

This clonotype has a handful of counts. The chain has TRBV20-1 and TRBJ1-1; D gene uncertain. The CDR3 length is 12 residues. In germline, CDR1 is DFQATT, CDR2 SNEGSKA (reference sequence). Between the trimmed V and J ends, which lost 1 base and 1 base, there was a span of 4 bases. CDR3 sequence reads: CSARVANTEAFF. The CDR3 nucleotides read TGCAGTGCTAGAGTGGCGAACACTGAAGCTTTCTTT.

This clonotype was seen many times. The J gene is TRBJ2-5, the V gene TRBV6-5; 8 positions match TRBD1. Trimming removed 7 bases from V and 7 bases from J; junction bases left unmatched: 5. CDR3 length equals 12 residues. The V gene's germline CDR1 is MNHEY and CDR2 SVGAGI. CDR3 protein: CASNDRGPTQYF. CDR3 nucleotides: TGTGCCAGCAACGACAGGGGCCCGACCCAGTACTTC.

This clonotype appeared a few times. This chain connects TRBV2 to TRBJ2-5; tentative D call: TRBD1 (5 bases). Germline values: CDR1 SNHLY, CDR2 FYNNEI. CDR3 length: 13 residues. V shed 4 bases and J shed 5 bases, with 11 bases lying between them. CDR3: CASSVRTMETQYF. DNA for the CDR3: TGTGCCAGCAGTGTAAGGACAATGGAGACCCAGTACTTC.

This clonotype was picked up a small number of times. V is TRBV6-1 and J is TRBJ1-2; 9 bases line up with TRBD1. CDR1 is MNHNS and CDR2 is SASEGT in the germline V gene. The CDR3 runs 15 residues. With V trimmed by 6 bases and J by 5 bases, 10 bases remained unmatched. CDR3 sequence: CASSGRQGGQYGYTF. CDR3 sequence (DNA): TGTGCCAGCAGCGGGAGACAGGGGGGTCAGTATGGCTACACCTTC.